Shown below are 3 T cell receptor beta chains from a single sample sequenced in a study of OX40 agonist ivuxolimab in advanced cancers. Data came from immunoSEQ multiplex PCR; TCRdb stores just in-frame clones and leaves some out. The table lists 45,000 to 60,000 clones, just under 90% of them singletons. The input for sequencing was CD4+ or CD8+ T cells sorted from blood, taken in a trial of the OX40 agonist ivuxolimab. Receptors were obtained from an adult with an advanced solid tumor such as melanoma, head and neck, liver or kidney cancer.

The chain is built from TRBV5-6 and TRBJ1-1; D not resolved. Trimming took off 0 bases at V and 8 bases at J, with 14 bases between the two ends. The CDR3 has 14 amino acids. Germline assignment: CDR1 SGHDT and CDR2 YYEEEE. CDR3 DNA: TGTGCCAGCAGCTTGGAGGCAGGTACCCACGAAGCTTTCTTT. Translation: CASSLEAGTHEAFF.

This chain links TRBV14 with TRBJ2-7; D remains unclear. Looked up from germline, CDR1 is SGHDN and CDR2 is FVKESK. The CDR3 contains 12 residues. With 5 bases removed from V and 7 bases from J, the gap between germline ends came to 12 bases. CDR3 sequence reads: CASSNLTREQYF. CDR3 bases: TGTGCCAGCAGCAACCTGACGCGGGAGCAGTACTTC.

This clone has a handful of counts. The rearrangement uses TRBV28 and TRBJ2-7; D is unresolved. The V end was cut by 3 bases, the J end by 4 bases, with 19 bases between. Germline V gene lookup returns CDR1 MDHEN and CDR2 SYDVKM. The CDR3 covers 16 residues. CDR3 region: CASSFLGSLNRYEQYF. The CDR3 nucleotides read TGTGCCAGCAGTTTTTTGGGGTCATTAAATCGATACGAGCAGTACTTC.